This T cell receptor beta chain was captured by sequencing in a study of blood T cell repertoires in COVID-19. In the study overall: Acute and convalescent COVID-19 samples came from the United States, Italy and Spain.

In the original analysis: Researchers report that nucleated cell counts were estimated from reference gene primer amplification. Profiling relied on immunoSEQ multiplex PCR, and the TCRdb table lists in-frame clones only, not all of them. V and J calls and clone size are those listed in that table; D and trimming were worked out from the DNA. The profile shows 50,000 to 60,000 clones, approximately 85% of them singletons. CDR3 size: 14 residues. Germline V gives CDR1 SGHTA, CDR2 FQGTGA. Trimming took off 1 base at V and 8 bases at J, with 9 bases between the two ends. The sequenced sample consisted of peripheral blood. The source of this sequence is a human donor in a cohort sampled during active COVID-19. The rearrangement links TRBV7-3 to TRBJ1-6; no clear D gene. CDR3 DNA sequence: TGTGCCAGCAGCTTAAATCTGGGAGATTCACCCCTCCACTTT. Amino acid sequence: CASSLNLGDSPLHF.